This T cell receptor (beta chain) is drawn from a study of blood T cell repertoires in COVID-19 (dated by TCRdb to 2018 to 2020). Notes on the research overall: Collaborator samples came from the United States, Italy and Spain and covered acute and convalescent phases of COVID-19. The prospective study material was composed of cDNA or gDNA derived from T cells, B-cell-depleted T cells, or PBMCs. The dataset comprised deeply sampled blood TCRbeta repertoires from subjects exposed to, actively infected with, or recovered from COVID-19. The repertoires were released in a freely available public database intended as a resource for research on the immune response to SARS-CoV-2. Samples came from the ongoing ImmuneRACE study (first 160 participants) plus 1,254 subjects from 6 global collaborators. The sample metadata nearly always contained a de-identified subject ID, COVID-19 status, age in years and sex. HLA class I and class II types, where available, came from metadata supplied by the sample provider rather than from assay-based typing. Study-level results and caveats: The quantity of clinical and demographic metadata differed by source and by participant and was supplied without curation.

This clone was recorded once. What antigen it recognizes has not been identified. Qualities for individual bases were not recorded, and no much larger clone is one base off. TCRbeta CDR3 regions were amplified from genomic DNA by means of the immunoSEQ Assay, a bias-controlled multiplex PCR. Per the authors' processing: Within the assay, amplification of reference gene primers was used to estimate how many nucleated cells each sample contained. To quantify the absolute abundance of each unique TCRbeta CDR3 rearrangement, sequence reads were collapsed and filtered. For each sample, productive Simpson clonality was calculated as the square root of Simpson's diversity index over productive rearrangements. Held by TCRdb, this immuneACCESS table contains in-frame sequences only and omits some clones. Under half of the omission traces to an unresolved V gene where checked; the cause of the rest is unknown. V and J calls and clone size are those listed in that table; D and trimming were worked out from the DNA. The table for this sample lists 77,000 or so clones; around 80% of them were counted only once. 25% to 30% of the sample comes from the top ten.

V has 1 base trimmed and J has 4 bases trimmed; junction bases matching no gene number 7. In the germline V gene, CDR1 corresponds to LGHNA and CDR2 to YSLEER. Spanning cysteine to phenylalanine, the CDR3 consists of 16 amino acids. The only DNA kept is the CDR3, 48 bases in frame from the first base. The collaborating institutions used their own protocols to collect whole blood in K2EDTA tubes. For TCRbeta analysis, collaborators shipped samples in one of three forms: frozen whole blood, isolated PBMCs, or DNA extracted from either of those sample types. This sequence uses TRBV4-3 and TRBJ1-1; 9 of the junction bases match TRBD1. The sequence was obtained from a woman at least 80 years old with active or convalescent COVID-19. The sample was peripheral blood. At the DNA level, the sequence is TGCGCCAGCAGCCAAGGGGACAGGGCTTTAGGCACTGAAGCTTTCTTT. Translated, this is CASSQGDRALGTEAFF.